Sequencing of this T cell receptor (beta chain) was carried out in a study of blood T cell repertoires in COVID-19. Study details: COVID-19 samples collected from the United States, Italy and Spain covered acute and convalescent phases. Sources were T cells, B-cell-depleted T cells, or PBMCs; the material itself was cDNA or gDNA.

In the original processing: Scientists estimated how many nucleated cells there were by amplifying reference gene primers. Produced via immunoSEQ multiplex PCR; TCRdb's table is partial and in-frame only. V, J and clone size derive from that table, while D and trimming were established from the DNA sequence. The repertoire includes around 150,000 clones, 70% to 80% of them detected once, and around 9.5% sits in the top ten. CDR3 length equals 13 residues. Trimming stripped 5 bases from V and 3 bases from J, with 10 bases between. The germline gives CDR1 SEHNR, CDR2 FQNEAQ (reference sequence). The table lists this clone with a few counts.

This receptor was identified in a woman aged 45 to 65 with active or convalescent COVID-19. The sample consisted of peripheral blood. The genes are TRBV7-9 and TRBJ1-1; TRBD1 is a possible D gene (5 bases). The DNA for the CDR3 is TGTGCCAGCAGCATTGACAGTTACACTGAAGCTTTCTTT. Translating it yields CASSIDSYTEAFF.